Described below is a single T cell receptor beta chain sequence and its context. Its matching antigen is unknown. This entry is derived from a study of cytomegalovirus exposure and HLA in healthy donors. Study findings and constraints: The classifier was said to identify cytomegalovirus status with high specificity and sensitivity. Per a prior analysis, the majority of TCR beta V segments were productive roughly 90% or roughly 30% of the time.

The CDR3 is made up of 14 amino acids. V was pared by 6 bases and J by 6 bases, with 8 bases of the junction left unmatched. Germline V gives CDR1 MRHNA, CDR2 SNTAGT. The PCR contained 60 Vbeta and 13 Jbeta primers. Source study methods: It was a later analysis that counted roughly 79 million unique TCR beta chains, of which roughly 11 million were shared. Method: immunoSEQ multiplex PCR; TCRdb's copy keeps in-frame clones and lacks some. The V and J calls and the clone size are those of that table, but D and trimming were determined from the DNA. Its table lists about 200,000 clones. The TCR comes from a woman in her twenties or thirties in good health and CMV-seropositive. The chain links TRBV6-4 to TRBJ1-2; 9 nucleotides align to TRBD1. Sequencing used PBMCs. DNA of the CDR3: TGTGCCAGCAGGCCGGACAGGGGCTTGGATGGCTACACCTTC. Residues: CASRPDRGLDGYTF.